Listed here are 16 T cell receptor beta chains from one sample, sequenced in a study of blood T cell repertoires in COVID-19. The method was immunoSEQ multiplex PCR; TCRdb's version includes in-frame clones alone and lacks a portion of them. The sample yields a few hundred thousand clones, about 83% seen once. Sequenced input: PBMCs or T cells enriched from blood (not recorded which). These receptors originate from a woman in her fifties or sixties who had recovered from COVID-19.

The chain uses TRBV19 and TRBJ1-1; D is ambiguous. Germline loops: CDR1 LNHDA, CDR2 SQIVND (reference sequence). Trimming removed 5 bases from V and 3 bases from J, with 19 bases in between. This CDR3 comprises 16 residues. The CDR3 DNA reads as TGTGCCAGTAGTTCTGCTACAGCCCTTGTGGACACTGAAGCTTTCTTT. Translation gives CASSSATALVDTEAFF.

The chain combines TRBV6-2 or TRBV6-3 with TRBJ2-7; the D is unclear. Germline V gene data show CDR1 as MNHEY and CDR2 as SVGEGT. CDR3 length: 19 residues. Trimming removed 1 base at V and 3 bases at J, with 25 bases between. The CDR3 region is CASSYYSGGDTRRSYEQYF. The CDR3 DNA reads TGTGCCAGCAGTTACTATTCAGGTGGCGATACCCGACGTAGCTACGAGCAGTACTTC.

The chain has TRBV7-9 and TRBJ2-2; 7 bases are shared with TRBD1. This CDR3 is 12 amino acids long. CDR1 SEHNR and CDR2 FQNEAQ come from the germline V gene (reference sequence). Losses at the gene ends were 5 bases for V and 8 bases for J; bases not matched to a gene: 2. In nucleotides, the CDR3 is TGTGCCAGCAGCCAGGGACAGGGGGAGCTGTTTTTT. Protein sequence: CASSQGQGELFF.

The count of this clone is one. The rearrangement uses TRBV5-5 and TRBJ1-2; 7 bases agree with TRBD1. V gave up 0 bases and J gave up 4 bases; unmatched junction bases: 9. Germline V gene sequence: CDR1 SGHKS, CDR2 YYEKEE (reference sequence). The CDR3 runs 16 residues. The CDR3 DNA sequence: TGTGCCAGCAGCTTGGCGACAGGGCGCGTGGGCTATGGCTACACCTTC. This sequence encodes CASSLATGRVGYGYTF.

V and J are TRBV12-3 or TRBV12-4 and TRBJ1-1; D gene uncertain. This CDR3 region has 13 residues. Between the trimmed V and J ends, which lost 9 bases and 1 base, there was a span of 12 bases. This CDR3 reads CASMSNRNTEAFF. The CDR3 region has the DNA TGTGCCAGTATGTCGAACAGGAACACTGAAGCTTTCTTT.

CDR3 loop: CASSLVRDHRDGQPQHF. CDR3 sequence (DNA): TGTGCCAGCAGCTTAGTTCGGGACCACAGGGACGGACAGCCCCAGCATTTT. The rearrangement links TRBV7-8 to TRBJ1-5; a weak D match, TRBD1 (6 bases). CDR3 length: 17 amino acids. The V gene lost 1 base and the J gene lost 7 bases, with 20 bases spanning the gap. CDR1 and CDR2 (germline): SGHVS, FQNEAQ.

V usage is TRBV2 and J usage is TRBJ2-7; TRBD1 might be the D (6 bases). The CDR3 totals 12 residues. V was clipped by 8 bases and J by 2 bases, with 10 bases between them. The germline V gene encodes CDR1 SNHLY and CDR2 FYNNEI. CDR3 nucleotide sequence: TGTGCCAGCGATAACAGGGCCTACGAGCAGTACTTC. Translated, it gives CASDNRAYEQYF.

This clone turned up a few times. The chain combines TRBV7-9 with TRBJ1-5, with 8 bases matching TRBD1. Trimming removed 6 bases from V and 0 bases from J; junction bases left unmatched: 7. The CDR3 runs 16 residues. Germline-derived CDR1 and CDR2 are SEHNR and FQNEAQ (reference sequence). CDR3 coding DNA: TGTGCCAGCAGTTACGGACAGGGTGTTAGCAATCAGCCCCAGCATTTT. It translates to CASSYGQGVSNQPQHF.

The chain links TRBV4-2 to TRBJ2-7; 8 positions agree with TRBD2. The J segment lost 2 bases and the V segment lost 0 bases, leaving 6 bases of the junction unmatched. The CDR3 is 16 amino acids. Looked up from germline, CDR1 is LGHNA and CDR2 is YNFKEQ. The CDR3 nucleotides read TGTGCCAGCAGCCAAGACTATAGCGGGGCTCCCTACGAGCAGTACTTC. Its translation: CASSQDYSGAPYEQYF.

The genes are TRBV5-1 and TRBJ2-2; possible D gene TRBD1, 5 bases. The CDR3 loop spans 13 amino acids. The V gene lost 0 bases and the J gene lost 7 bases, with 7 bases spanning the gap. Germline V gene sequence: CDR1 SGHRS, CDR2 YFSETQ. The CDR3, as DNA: TGCGCCAGCAGCTTGGAAGGGGTCGGGGAGCTGTTTTTT. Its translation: CASSLEGVGELFF.

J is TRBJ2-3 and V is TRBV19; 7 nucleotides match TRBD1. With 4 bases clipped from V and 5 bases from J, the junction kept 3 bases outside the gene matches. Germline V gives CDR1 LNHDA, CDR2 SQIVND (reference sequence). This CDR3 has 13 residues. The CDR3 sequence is CASSKNRGDTQYF. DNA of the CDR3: TGTGCCAGTAGTAAAAACAGGGGAGATACGCAGTATTTT.

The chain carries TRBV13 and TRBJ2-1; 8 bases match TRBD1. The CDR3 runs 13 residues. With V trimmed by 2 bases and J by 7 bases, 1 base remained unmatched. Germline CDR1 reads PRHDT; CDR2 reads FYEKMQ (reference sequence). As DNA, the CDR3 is TGTGCCAGCAGCTTACAGGGGGCGAATGAGCAGTTCTTC. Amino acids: CASSLQGANEQFF.

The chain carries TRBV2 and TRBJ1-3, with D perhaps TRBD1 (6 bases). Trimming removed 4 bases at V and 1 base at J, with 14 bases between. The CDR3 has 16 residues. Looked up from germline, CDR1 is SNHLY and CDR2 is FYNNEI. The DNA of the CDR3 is TGTGCCAGCAGTGCAAGGACAGTACAATCTGGAAACACCATATATTTT. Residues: CASSARTVQSGNTIYF.

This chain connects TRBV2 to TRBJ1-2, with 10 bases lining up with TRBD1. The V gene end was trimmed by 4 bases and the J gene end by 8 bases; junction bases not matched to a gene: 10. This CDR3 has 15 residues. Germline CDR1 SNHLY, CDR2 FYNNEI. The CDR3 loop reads CASSATGQGVGGYTF. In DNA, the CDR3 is TGTGCCAGCAGTGCTACCGGACAGGGGGTAGGCGGCTACACCTTC.

The CDR3 sequence is CATSDSDKYGYTF. DNA for the CDR3: TGTGCCACCAGTGACTCAGACAAGTATGGCTACACCTTC. The V gene is TRBV24-1, the J gene TRBJ1-2; D is undetermined. Germline loops: CDR1 KGHDR, CDR2 SFDVKD. V was trimmed by 4 bases and J by 5 bases, leaving 10 bases between them. CDR3 length: 13 amino acids.

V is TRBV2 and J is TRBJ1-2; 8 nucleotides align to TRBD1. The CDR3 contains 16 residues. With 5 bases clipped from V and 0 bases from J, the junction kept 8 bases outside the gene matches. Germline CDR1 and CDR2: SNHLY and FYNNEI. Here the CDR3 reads CASSLMTGETNYGYTF. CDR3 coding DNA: TGTGCCAGCAGTCTGATGACAGGGGAGACTAACTATGGCTACACCTTC.